The 23 T cell receptor beta chains below all came from one sample that was sequenced in a study of cytomegalovirus exposure and HLA in healthy donors. Amplification used 60 Vbeta primers and 13 Jbeta primers. Only in-frame clones appear in the TCRdb table, and some are missing; sequencing was by immunoSEQ multiplex PCR. The table lists about 120,000 clones, roughly 80% of them singletons. Input material: PBMCs. The source of these receptors is a man aged 30-40 years in good health and CMV-seronegative.

This clone was observed a handful of times. This rearrangement joins TRBV7-2 to TRBJ2-3; 10 positions agree with TRBD1. Germline lookup yields CDR1 SGHTA and CDR2 FQGNSA. This CDR3 comprises 12 residues. Losses at the gene ends were 5 bases for V and 12 bases for J; bases not matched to a gene: 5. The CDR3 bases are TGTGCCAGCAGCGCCCGGGACAGGGGCCAGTATTTT. It codes for CASSARDRGQYF.

V gene TRBV9 combines with J gene TRBJ2-7; maybe TRBD1 (5 bases). The germline V gene encodes CDR1 SGDLS and CDR2 YYNGEE. The CDR3 has 14 amino acids. V lost 0 bases, J lost 2 bases, and 9 bases lay in between. This CDR3 reads CASSVEQGTYEQYF. The CDR3 DNA reads TGTGCCAGCAGCGTAGAGCAGGGTACCTACGAGCAGTACTTC. Drawing the rest from reference TRBV9 and TRBJ2-7, the complete variable domain is DSGVTQTPKHLITATGQRVTLRCSPRSGDLSVYWYQQSLDQGLQFLIQYYNGEERAKGNILERFSAQQFPDLHSELNLSSLELGDSALYFCASSVEQGTYEQYFGPGTRLTVT.

This chain connects TRBV5-1 to TRBJ2-7; D is possibly TRBD2 (7 bases). V was shortened by 5 bases and J by 3 bases, with 15 bases between the two germline ends. From germline, CDR1 is SGHRS and CDR2 YFSETQ. The CDR3 has 14 amino acids. Written as DNA, the CDR3 is TGCGCCAGCAGTGGGGGGGCAGGTCTCTACGAGCAGTACTTC. Protein product: CASSGGAGLYEQYF.

The chain is built from TRBV10-2 and TRBJ1-2, with D tentatively TRBD1 (5 bases). This CDR3 has 14 amino acids. Germline V gene sequence: CDR1 WSHSY, CDR2 SAAADI. V dropped 4 bases and J dropped 0 bases, with 9 bases sitting between them. CDR3 sequence: CASSGGNPNYGYTF. Written as DNA, the CDR3 is TGCGCCAGCAGTGGGGGCAATCCTAACTATGGCTACACCTTC.

The V call is TRBV2, the J call TRBJ2-1, with TRBD2 matching 7 bases. Germline CDR1 SNHLY, CDR2 FYNNEI. J lost 5 bases, V lost 3 bases, and 7 bases had no gene match. The CDR3 is 15 amino acids. The CDR3 coding sequence is TGTGCCAGCAGTGAGGTCGGGGGAGGGGACAATGAGCAGTTCTTC. Translated, it gives CASSEVGGGDNEQFF.

This rearrangement joins TRBV18 to TRBJ2-7; tentatively, D is TRBD1 (6 bases). The CDR3 runs 16 residues. Germline V gene data show CDR1 as KGHSH and CDR2 as LQKENI. Trimming removed 4 bases from V and 0 bases from J, with 16 bases in between. Here the CDR3 DNA reads TGTGCCAGCTCACTAAAAGGACAGACTACCTCCTACGAGCAGTACTTC. Protein: CASSLKGQTTSYEQYF.

The chain joins TRBV7-9 to TRBJ1-2; TRBD1 matches 7 bases. The CDR3 loop spans 13 amino acids. Unmatched junction bases numbered 7, after V lost 4 bases and J lost 8 bases. Germline lookup yields CDR1 SEHNR and CDR2 FQNEAQ (reference sequence). In DNA, the CDR3 is TGTGCCAGCAGCTCAGACAGGGCCAGGGGCTACACCTTC. Residues: CASSSDRARGYTF.

The V and J genes are TRBV5-1 and TRBJ2-3, with TRBD1 as a possible D gene (6 bases). Trimming removed 4 bases from V and 4 bases from J, with 22 bases in between. The CDR3 length is 17 residues. Per the germline V gene, CDR1 is SGHRS and CDR2 is YFSETQ. Written as DNA, the CDR3 is TGCGCCAGCAGCCCGACACACAGGGAATATTATGCAGATACGCAGTATTTT. Translation gives CASSPTHREYYADTQYF.

V usage is TRBV11-3 and J usage is TRBJ2-5, with a possible D match to TRBD2 (5 bases). With 0 bases removed from V and 5 bases from J, the gap between germline ends came to 10 bases. Germline CDR1 SGHNT, CDR2 YENEEA. This CDR3 region has 14 residues. CDR3 in amino acids: CASSLDSEGETQYF. CDR3 DNA: TGTGCCAGCAGCTTAGACTCAGAGGGCGAGACCCAGTACTTC.

V is TRBV5-6 and J is TRBJ2-2; 9 bases are a match to TRBD1. V gave up 2 bases and J gave up 5 bases; unmatched junction bases: 7. Germline V gives CDR1 SGHDT, CDR2 YYEEEE. CDR3 length equals 16 residues. The CDR3 is CASSFDTGGFTGELFF. CDR3 DNA sequence: TGTGCCAGCAGCTTCGATACAGGGGGCTTTACCGGGGAGCTGTTTTTT.

On this clone itself: A junction boundary mismatches the germline segment, possibly from a read error. V gene TRBV2 combines with J gene TRBJ2-3; 10 positions match TRBD2. This CDR3 region has 10 residues. The germline CDR1 and CDR2 sequences are SNHLY and FYNNEI. The CDR3 loop is CASSNLLAGF. CDR3 DNA sequence: TGTGCCAGCAGCAACTTACTAGCGGGGTTT.

Comments on this clone: Other nucleotide sequences from this sample produce the same CDR3. The chain couples TRBV5-1 to TRBJ1-1; D is perhaps TRBD1 (6 bases). The V and J ends lost 3 bases and 1 base respectively, with 7 bases between them. The germline CDR1 and CDR2 sequences are SGHRS and YFSETQ. This CDR3 has 13 residues. CDR3 DNA sequence: TGCGCCAGCAGCTCACAGGGGAACACTGAAGCTTTCTTT. Amino acid sequence: CASSSQGNTEAFF.

The chain uses TRBV6-1 and TRBJ1-2, with 10 positions matching TRBD1. Germline trimming cut 4 bases from V and 3 bases from J; bases unmatched to any gene: 8. CDR1 and CDR2 (germline): MNHNS, SASEGT. There are 16 residues in the CDR3. The DNA for the CDR3 is TGTGCCAGCAGTGGAAGACAGGGGGCGCCGGACTATGGCTACACCTTC. Its protein product is CASSGRQGAPDYGYTF.

This clone was picked up a small number of times. This chain connects TRBV7-9 to TRBJ1-1; D perhaps matches TRBD1 (6 bases). Germline V gene data show CDR1 as SEHNR and CDR2 as FQNEAQ (reference sequence). This CDR3 has 13 residues. Between the trimmed V and J ends, which lost 4 bases and 14 bases, there was a span of 20 bases. CDR3: CASSSGGGGWAFF. CDR3 DNA sequence: TGTGCCAGCAGCTCCGGCGGGGGCGGGTGGGCCTTCTTT.

The CDR3: CATGAGGQETQYF. The CDR3, as DNA: TGTGCCACGGGAGCGGGGGGACAAGAGACCCAGTACTTC. V usage is TRBV28 and J usage is TRBJ2-5; 9 bases line up with TRBD2. V shed 10 bases and J 2 bases; nucleotides not matched to a gene: 5. CDR3 length equals 13 residues. The germline V gene encodes CDR1 MDHEN and CDR2 SYDVKM.

V usage is TRBV19 and J usage is TRBJ1-5, with a tentative D call TRBD1 (5 bases). The CDR3 has 16 amino acids. Germline CDR1 and CDR2: LNHDA and SQIVND (reference sequence). The V gene lost 1 base and the J gene lost 4 bases, with 14 bases spanning the gap. The CDR3 spells CASSIGQNGPNQPQHF. CDR3 nucleotides: TGTGCCAGTAGTATAGGACAGAACGGGCCGAATCAGCCCCAGCATTTT.

The chain employs TRBV7-2 and TRBJ2-2; 7 bases fit TRBD1. The CDR3 runs 15 residues. Germline V CDR1 and CDR2: SGHTA, FQGNSA. The junction had 3 bases not matched to a gene; V was cut back by 1 base and J by 4 bases. DNA for the CDR3: TGTGCCAGCAGCTTAGATAACAGGGGCACCGGGGAGCTGTTTTTT. Its protein product is CASSLDNRGTGELFF.

The rearrangement joins TRBV2 to TRBJ2-7; TRBD1 aligns across 9 bases. J was trimmed by 3 bases and V by 8 bases; bases with no gene match: 11. The CDR3 spans 15 residues. Germline assignment: CDR1 SNHLY and CDR2 FYNNEI. CDR3 sequence (DNA): TGTGCCAGCCAACCCGGACAGGGGACATACTACGAGCAGTACTTC. It is translated as CASQPGQGTYYEQYF.

This clone has a single count. This rearrangement joins TRBV18 to TRBJ2-7, with unresolved D. The V gene's germline CDR1 is KGHSH and CDR2 LQKENI. With 2 bases removed from V and 1 base from J, the gap between germline ends came to 6 bases. This CDR3 has 13 residues. CDR3 nucleotides: TGTGCCAGCTCACCAGCGACTTCCTACGAGCAGTACTTC. This gives the protein CASSPATSYEQYF.

The gene calls are TRBV7-9 and TRBJ1-4; maybe TRBD1 (5 bases). The CDR3 sequence is 18 residues long. Trimming pared 5 bases from V and 0 bases from J, leaving 19 bases between. Per germline, CDR1 SEHNR and CDR2 FQNEAQ (reference sequence). The CDR3 bases are TGTGCCAGCAGCCCTCGGAATTGGGGCGAGGCAACTAATGAAAAACTGTTTTTT. Protein product: CASSPRNWGEATNEKLFF.

V is TRBV6-1 and J is TRBJ2-7; 7 bases map to TRBD1. Germline V gene data show CDR1 as MNHNS and CDR2 as SASEGT. V lost 8 bases and J lost 2; bases outside the gene matches: 0. The CDR3 spans 11 residues. The CDR3 coding sequence is TGTGCCAGCGGACAGGCCTACGAGCAGTACTTC. As protein: CASGQAYEQYF.

This clone occurred once. The chain employs TRBV2 and TRBJ2-7; a possible D gene is TRBD1 (5 bases). The germline V gene encodes CDR1 SNHLY and CDR2 FYNNEI. The CDR3 extends over 13 amino acids. V was trimmed by 6 bases and J by 2 bases, leaving 11 bases between them. The CDR3 loop reads CASRATVTYEQYF. The CDR3 DNA follows: TGTGCCAGCAGAGCGACAGTTACCTACGAGCAGTACTTC.

V and J are TRBV5-1 and TRBJ2-5, with D possibly TRBD2 on 5 matching bases. There are 13 residues in the CDR3. In germline, CDR1 is SGHRS, CDR2 YFSETQ. V lost 9 bases, J lost 1 base, and 13 bases lay in between. The CDR3 DNA is TGCGCCACCTCGGTGGGAGCCCAAGAGACCCAGTACTTC. Translation gives CATSVGAQETQYF.